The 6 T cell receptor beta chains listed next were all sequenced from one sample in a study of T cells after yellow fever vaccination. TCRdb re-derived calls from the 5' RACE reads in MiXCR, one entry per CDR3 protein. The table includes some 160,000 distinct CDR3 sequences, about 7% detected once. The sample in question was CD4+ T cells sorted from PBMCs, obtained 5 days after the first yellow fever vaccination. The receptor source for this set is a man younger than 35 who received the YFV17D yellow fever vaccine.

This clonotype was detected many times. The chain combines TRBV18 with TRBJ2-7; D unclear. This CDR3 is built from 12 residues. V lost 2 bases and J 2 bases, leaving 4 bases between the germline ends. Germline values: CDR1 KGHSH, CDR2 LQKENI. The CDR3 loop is CASSPATYEQYV. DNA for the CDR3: TGTGCCAGCTCACCAGCGACCTACGAGCAGTACGTC.

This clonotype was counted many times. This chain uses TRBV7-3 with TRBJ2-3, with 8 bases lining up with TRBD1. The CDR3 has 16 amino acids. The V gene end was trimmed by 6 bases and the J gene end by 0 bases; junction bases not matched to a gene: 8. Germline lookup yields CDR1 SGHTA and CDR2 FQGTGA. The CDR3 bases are TGTGCCAGCAGGCCACTCAGGACAGGGAGCACAGATACGCAGTATTTT. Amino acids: CASRPLRTGSTDTQYF.

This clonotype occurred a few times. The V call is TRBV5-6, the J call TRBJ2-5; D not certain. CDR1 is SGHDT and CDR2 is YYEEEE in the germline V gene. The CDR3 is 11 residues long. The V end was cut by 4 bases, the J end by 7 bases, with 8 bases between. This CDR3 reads CASSRWGTQYF. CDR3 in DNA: TGTGCCAGCAGCCGGTGGGGGACCCAGTACTTC.

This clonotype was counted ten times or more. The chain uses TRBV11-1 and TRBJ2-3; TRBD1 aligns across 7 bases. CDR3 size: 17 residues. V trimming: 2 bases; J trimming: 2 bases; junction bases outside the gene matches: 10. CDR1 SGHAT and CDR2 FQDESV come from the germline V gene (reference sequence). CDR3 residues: CASSLLPDRAITDTQYF. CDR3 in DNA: TGTGCCAGCAGCTTACTCCCCGACAGGGCGATCACAGATACGCAGTATTTT.

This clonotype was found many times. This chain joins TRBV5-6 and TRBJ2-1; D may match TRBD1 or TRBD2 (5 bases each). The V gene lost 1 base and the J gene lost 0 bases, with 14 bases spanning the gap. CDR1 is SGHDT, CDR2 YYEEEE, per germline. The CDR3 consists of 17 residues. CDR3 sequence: CASSLLPGTHSYNEQFF. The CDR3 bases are TGTGCCAGCAGCTTGCTACCCGGGACCCACTCCTACAATGAGCAGTTCTTC.

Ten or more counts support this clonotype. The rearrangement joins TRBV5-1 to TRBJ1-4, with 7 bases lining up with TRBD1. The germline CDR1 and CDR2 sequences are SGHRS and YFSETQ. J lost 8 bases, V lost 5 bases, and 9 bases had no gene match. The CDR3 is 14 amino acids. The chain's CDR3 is CASRKWDSGEKLFF. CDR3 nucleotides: TGCGCCAGCAGAAAGTGGGACAGTGGGGAAAAACTGTTTTTT.